The 8 T cell receptor beta chains presented below share a single source sample, sequenced in a study of T cells in Graves' hyperthyroidism and ophthalmopathy. Amplification of TCR beta CDR3 regions was performed using RNA transcripts as template. First-round RT-PCR targeting the TCR CDR3 was performed with the HTBI primer set. Each CDR3 protein is one row after TCRdb ran MiXCR on the multiplex PCR reads. In the table there are 600,000 or so distinct CDR3 sequences, around 46% of which are singletons. Sequenced material: peripheral blood or thyroid tissue (not recorded which). Receptor source: a woman between 18 and 29 years old with Graves' hyperthyroidism.

This clonotype was seen a handful of times. This sequence joins TRBV2 and TRBJ2-7, with D unclear. Germline V gives CDR1 SNHLY, CDR2 FYNNEI. The CDR3 is made up of 13 amino acids. Trimming took off 6 bases at V and 0 bases at J, with 9 bases between the two ends. The CDR3 nucleotides are TGTGCCAGCAGCCCCAACCCCTCCTACGAGCAGTACTTC. Its translation: CASSPNPSYEQYF.

The chain has TRBV24-1 and TRBJ1-3; D not resolved. The CDR3 is made up of 15 amino acids. Trimming pared 4 bases from V and 2 bases from J, leaving 11 bases between. Germline values: CDR1 KGHDR, CDR2 SFDVKD. The CDR3 protein is CATSDPKGPGNTIYF. The CDR3 DNA follows: TGTGCCACCAGTGACCCGAAGGGCCCTGGAAACACCATATATTTT.

The chain couples TRBV2 to TRBJ1-1, with a weak D call TRBD1 (5 bases). With 5 bases removed from V and 4 bases from J, the gap between germline ends came to 11 bases. The germline CDR1 and CDR2 sequences are SNHLY and FYNNEI. The length of the CDR3 is 13 residues. In nucleotides, the CDR3 is TGTGCCAGCAGTCCGGACAAAGGCACTGAAGCTTTCTTT. As protein: CASSPDKGTEAFF.

This clonotype was seen just once. The chain uses TRBV7-2 and TRBJ2-3; 10 nucleotides align to TRBD2. This CDR3 has 15 residues. With V trimmed by 1 base and J by 8 bases, 6 bases remained unmatched. The V gene's germline CDR1 is SGHTA and CDR2 FQGNSA. The CDR3 coding sequence is TGTGCCAGCAGCTTAGGGCTAGCGGGAGTTCGTACGCAGTATTTT. Amino acids: CASSLGLAGVRTQYF.

The J gene is TRBJ2-1, the V gene TRBV7-9; 8 nucleotides match TRBD2. V dropped 1 base and J dropped 3; count of bases not matched to a gene: 5. CDR1 and CDR2 from the germline V gene are SEHNR and FQNEAQ (reference sequence). The CDR3 consists of 16 residues. The CDR3 region has the DNA TGTGCCAGCAGCTTAGGAGGGACTAGGATCTACAATGAGCAGTTCTTC. This codes for CASSLGGTRIYNEQFF.

The chain employs TRBV24-1 and TRBJ1-4, with D maybe TRBD1 (5 bases). The germline V gene has CDR1 KGHDR and CDR2 SFDVKD. V dropped 7 bases and J dropped 4 bases, with 12 bases sitting between them. This CDR3 region has 14 residues. In DNA, the CDR3 is TGTGCCACCAGGACAGTCAGGGATAATGAAAAACTGTTTTTT. Its protein product is CATRTVRDNEKLFF.

Many counts were recorded for this clonotype. In nucleotides, the CDR3 is TGTGCCAGTACGAGGGGAGGGGGAGTGCGGACTGAAGCTTTCTTT. Translating gives CASTRGGGVRTEAFF. The chain couples TRBV19 to TRBJ1-1; possible D gene TRBD1, 6 bases. V was clipped by 7 bases and J by 5 bases, with 20 bases between them. This CDR3 region has 15 residues. Germline V gene lookup returns CDR1 LNHDA and CDR2 SQIVND (reference sequence).

V gene TRBV29-1 combines with J gene TRBJ2-5; D possibly matches TRBD1 or TRBD2 (5 bases each). Trimming removed 4 bases at V and 9 bases at J, with 15 bases between. The length of the CDR3 is 12 residues. CDR1 SQVTM and CDR2 ANQGSEA come from the germline V gene. CDR3 region: CSVGDGNQPQYF. The CDR3 coding sequence is TGCAGCGTTGGGGACGGTAATCAGCCCCAGTACTTC.